One sample yielded the 28 T cell receptor beta chains listed below, sequenced in a study of T cell repertoires in cytomegalovirus infection. TCRdb recomputed calls from the reads with MiXCR, one row per CDR3 protein. The sample consists of 55,000 to 70,000 distinct CDR3 sequences, roughly 32% of them appearing once. These receptors have no known antigen. Sequenced: PBMCs, sequenced either directly or after in vitro stimulation (not recorded which). All receptors derive from a human donor in good health (CMV status not recorded). Some clones in this sample may be carry-over from other donors' samples.

In DNA form, the CDR3 reads TGTGCCAGCTCTAGCGGGAGTCGCTCCTACAATGAGCAGTTCTTC. Translated: CASSSGSRSYNEQFF. The rearrangement links TRBV2 to TRBJ2-1, with 10 bases that match TRBD2. The CDR3 extends over 15 amino acids. The germline CDR1 and CDR2 sequences are SNHLY and FYNNEI. V dropped 8 bases and J dropped 0; count of bases not matched to a gene: 4.

This clonotype was found many times. The chain is built from TRBV12-3 or TRBV12-4 and TRBJ1-5; no firm D call. The CDR3 sequence is 13 residues long. V lost 3 bases, J lost 7 bases, and 10 bases lay in between. This chain's CDR3 is CASSFAFQQPQHF. CDR3 nucleotides: TGTGCCAGCAGTTTCGCCTTTCAGCAGCCCCAGCATTTT.

The V call is TRBV5-1, the J call TRBJ1-1; the D is unclear. The CDR3 is made up of 14 amino acids. Germline-derived CDR1 and CDR2 are SGHRS and YFSETQ. The ends were cut back, 4 bases at V and 5 bases at J, with 15 bases in the middle. In DNA form, the CDR3 reads TGCGCCAGCAGCAGTGGGCAGCTGGGGACTGAAGCTTTCTTT. The encoded protein is CASSSGQLGTEAFF.

The gene calls are TRBV25-1 and TRBJ1-4; TRBD1 aligns across 7 bases. V gave up 5 bases and J gave up 6 bases; unmatched junction bases: 3. The germline V gene has CDR1 MGHDK and CDR2 SYGVNS. This CDR3 is 13 amino acids long. The chain's CDR3 is CASSSTGDEKLFF. The CDR3 DNA is TGTGCCAGCAGTAGCACAGGGGATGAAAAACTGTTTTTT. Looking up the rest from reference TRBV25-1 and TRBJ1-4 gives the full variable domain: EADIYQTPRYLVIGTGKKITLECSQTMGHDKMYWYQQDPGMELHLIHYSYGVNSTEKGDLSSESTVSRIRTEHFPLTLESARPSHTSQYLCASSSTGDEKLFFGSGTQLSVL.

The chain recombines TRBV7-8 with TRBJ2-3; perhaps TRBD2 as D (6 bases). Per germline, CDR1 SGHVS and CDR2 FQNEAQ. The ends were cut back, 6 bases at V and 2 bases at J, with 12 bases in the middle. The CDR3 extends over 14 amino acids. The CDR3 region has the DNA TGTGCCAGCAGTTACGGACTACTCACAGATACGCAGTATTTT. It is translated as CASSYGLLTDTQYF.

This chain links TRBV19 with TRBJ1-6; D is unresolved. Trimming removed 2 bases from V and 4 bases from J, with 6 bases in between. This CDR3 region has 14 residues. CDR1 is LNHDA and CDR2 is SQIVND in the germline V gene (reference sequence). The CDR3 sequence: CASSITAYNSPLHF. CDR3 in DNA: TGTGCCAGTAGTATAACAGCATATAATTCACCCCTCCACTTT.

The V gene is TRBV27, the J gene TRBJ2-7; TRBD2 agrees at 7 bases. Germline V gene sequence: CDR1 MNHEY, CDR2 SMNVEV (reference sequence). V was clipped by 4 bases and J by 2 bases; unmatched bases: 11. This CDR3 is built from 16 residues. Written as DNA, the CDR3 is TGTGCCAGCAGTTACACCCTAGCTAGCGGCGCCTACGAGCAGTACTTC. It encodes CASSYTLASGAYEQYF.

The rearrangement uses TRBV7-9 and TRBJ1-6; TRBD1 might be the D (6 bases). Germline V gene sequence: CDR1 SEHNR, CDR2 FQNEAQ (reference sequence). This CDR3 region has 15 residues. V gave up 5 bases and J gave up 9 bases, with 17 bases separating them. CDR3 residues: CASSPGTSSGSPLHF. CDR3 DNA: TGTGCCAGCAGCCCCGGGACATCGTCGGGTTCACCCCTCCACTTT.

This clonotype was counted a few times. J is TRBJ2-7 and V is TRBV25-1, with 8 nucleotides matching TRBD1. Germline trimming cut 3 bases from V and 0 bases from J; bases unmatched to any gene: 4. The CDR3 has 15 residues. CDR1 and CDR2 (germline): MGHDK, SYGVNS. The CDR3 bases are TGTGCCAGCAGTGATCCGGGACAGGCCTCCTACGAGCAGTACTTC. This translates into CASSDPGQASYEQYF.

The rearrangement uses TRBV12-3 or TRBV12-4 and TRBJ1-1, with TRBD1 identical over 7 bases. The CDR3 extends over 16 amino acids. After removal of 5 bases from V and 0 bases from J, the junction contained 9 bases not matched to a gene. Here the CDR3 DNA reads TGTGCCAGCAGTGCCCAGACAGGGCCTTTGAACACTGAAGCTTTCTTT. Its protein is CASSAQTGPLNTEAFF.

V is TRBV7-2 and J is TRBJ2-3; D is ambiguous. Germline loops: CDR1 SGHTA, CDR2 FQGNSA. V was shortened by 2 bases and J by 9 bases, with 9 bases between the two germline ends. CDR3 length equals 12 residues. The CDR3 nucleotides are TGTGCCAGCAGCTTAAGTCTGAGCACGCAGTATTTT. It yields the protein CASSLSLSTQYF. The full variable domain, rest sourced from reference TRBV7-2 and TRBJ2-3, is GAGVSQSPSNKVTEKGKDVELRCDPISGHTALYWYRQSLGQGLEFLIYFQGNSAPDKSGLPSDRFSAERTGGSVSTLTIQRTQQEDSAVYLCASSLSLSTQYFGPGTRLTVL.

This clonotype has just a few counts. The rearrangement joins TRBV7-2 to TRBJ2-1; D is ambiguous. V lost 4 bases, J lost 7 bases, and 8 bases lay in between. Germline V CDR1 and CDR2: SGHTA, FQGNSA. CDR3 size: 12 residues. The CDR3 reads CASSSHGNEQFF. The CDR3 DNA reads TGTGCCAGCAGCTCCCACGGTAATGAGCAGTTCTTC.

The V gene is TRBV12-3 or TRBV12-4, the J gene TRBJ2-1; TRBD1 might be the D (5 bases). This CDR3 has 13 amino acids. Between the trimmed V and J ends, which lost 5 bases and 4 bases, there was a span of 9 bases. The DNA of the CDR3 is TGTGCCAGCAGTCTTGACAGTTACAATGAGCAGTTCTTC. It specifies CASSLDSYNEQFF.

This clonotype was observed a handful of times. This chain uses TRBV20-1 with TRBJ2-7; 9 bases align to TRBD2. The CDR3 totals 14 residues. After removal of 5 bases from V and 2 bases from J, the junction contained 7 bases not matched to a gene. Per germline, CDR1 DFQATT and CDR2 SNEGSKA (reference sequence). CDR3: CSAGPRGRAYEQYF. The CDR3 bases are TGCAGTGCTGGCCCCCGCGGGAGGGCCTACGAGCAGTACTTC.

This clonotype appeared a few times. The chain couples TRBV7-2 to TRBJ1-5; D is uncertain. CDR3 length equals 14 residues. The V end was cut by 4 bases, the J end by 0 bases, with 7 bases between. Germline values: CDR1 SGHTA, CDR2 FQGNSA. The CDR3 here is CASSSLNSNQPQHF. The CDR3 coding sequence is TGTGCCAGCAGCTCTCTTAATAGCAATCAGCCCCAGCATTTT.

In its sample, this clonotype was seen once. The rearrangement links TRBV6-8 to TRBJ2-3; 10 bases fit TRBD1. Germline V gives CDR1 MNHGY, CDR2 SAAAGT. Trimming cost V 7 bases and J 6 bases; bases outside gene matches: 10. The length of the CDR3 is 15 residues. This CDR3 reads CASTLPGTGDDTQYF. The CDR3 nucleotides are TGTGCCAGCACCCTCCCCGGGACAGGGGATGATACGCAGTATTTT.

This clonotype has at least ten counts. The V call is TRBV6-1, the J call TRBJ2-5; a possible D gene is TRBD2 (5 bases). The ends were cut back, 8 bases at V and 2 bases at J, with 15 bases in the middle. The CDR3 runs 14 residues. Germline V lookup: CDR1 MNHNS, CDR2 SASEGT. The CDR3, as DNA: TGTGCCAGCTCCATAGTAGCGCCTCAAGAGACCCAGTACTTC. Its protein product is CASSIVAPQETQYF.

This clonotype was detected ten times or more. The rearrangement links TRBV7-2 to TRBJ1-5, with D hard to call. V shed 6 bases and J shed 4 bases, with 10 bases lying between them. The CDR3 loop spans 13 amino acids. CDR1 SGHTA and CDR2 FQGNSA come from the germline V gene. CDR3 protein: CASSLQMNQPQHF. DNA of the CDR3: TGTGCCAGCAGTCTTCAGATGAATCAGCCCCAGCATTTT. Full variable domain (outside the CDR3, taken from reference TRBV7-2 and TRBJ1-5): GAGVSQSPSNKVTEKGKDVELRCDPISGHTALYWYRQSLGQGLEFLIYFQGNSAPDKSGLPSDRFSAERTGGSVSTLTIQRTQQEDSAVYLCASSLQMNQPQHFGDGTRLSIL.

This clonotype was seen only a few times. The CDR3 reads CATTEGQFISTDTQYF. CDR3 DNA sequence: TGTGCCACCACCGAGGGACAGTTTATTTCCACAGATACGCAGTATTTT. The V and J genes are TRBV5-6 and TRBJ2-3; 7 bases line up with TRBD1. There are 16 residues in the CDR3. Germline CDR1 is SGHDT and CDR2 is YYEEEE. Trimming cost V 9 bases and J 2 bases; bases outside gene matches: 15. The variable domain in full, with the rest retrieved from reference TRBV5-6 and TRBJ2-3, is DAGVTQSPTHLIKTRGQQVTLRCSPKSGHDTVSWYQQALGQGPQFIFQYYEEEERQRGNFPDRFSGHQFPNYSSELNVNALLLGDSALYLCATTEGQFISTDTQYFGPGTRLTVL.

This clonotype showed up many times. The chain uses TRBV12-3 or TRBV12-4 and TRBJ2-5; TRBD2 matches 10 bases. The CDR3 is made up of 15 amino acids. Trimming removed 8 bases from V and 2 bases from J; junction bases left unmatched: 8. The CDR3 nucleotides are TGTGCCAGCCGTGATACAGCGGGGGGGCAAGAGACCCAGTACTTC. Translation: CASRDTAGGQETQYF.

This clonotype was observed a handful of times. The rearrangement joins TRBV5-8 to TRBJ1-5; D perhaps matches TRBD1 (6 bases). Trimming pared 4 bases from V and 4 bases from J, leaving 15 bases between. The CDR3 has 15 residues. CDR1 and CDR2 from the germline V gene are SGHTS and YDEGEE. In DNA, the CDR3 is TGTGCCAGCAGCCCCCTCCGACAGGTTAATCAGCCCCAGCATTTT. It translates to CASSPLRQVNQPQHF.

J is TRBJ1-5 and V is TRBV6-8; TRBD1 might be the D (5 bases). The V end was cut by 5 bases, the J end by 7 bases, with 12 bases between. The CDR3 has 13 amino acids. Per the germline V gene, CDR1 is MNHGY and CDR2 is SAAAGT. The CDR3, as DNA: TGTGCCAGCAGTCAGGGAACCCAACAGCCCCAGCATTTT. It yields the protein CASSQGTQQPQHF.

The chain couples TRBV20-1 to TRBJ1-5, with D possibly being TRBD1 (5 bases). Trimming left V 1 base short and J 0 bases short, with 19 bases between. Germline CDR1 reads DFQATT; CDR2 reads SNEGSKA (reference sequence). The CDR3 is made up of 18 amino acids. CDR3 in amino acids: CSARVSNYGGSSNQPQHF. The DNA of the CDR3 is TGCAGTGCTAGAGTTAGCAACTACGGGGGGAGTAGCAATCAGCCCCAGCATTTT.

This clonotype was observed a handful of times. This sequence joins TRBV6-2 or TRBV6-3 and TRBJ2-2, with D hard to call. The CDR3 has 14 residues. The germline gives CDR1 MNHEY, CDR2 SVGEGT. Trimming removed 8 bases from V and 3 bases from J, with 13 bases in between. The CDR3 DNA follows: TGTGCCAGCGAGAGGATCGGCGACACCGGGGAGCTGTTTTTT. Translating gives CASERIGDTGELFF.

Only a few counts were recorded for this clonotype. The gene calls are TRBV6-9 and TRBJ2-5; weak D call: TRBD2 (5 bases). CDR1 is MNHGY, CDR2 SVAAGI, per germline. V was cut by 5 bases and J by 2 bases, with 15 bases left in between. The CDR3 spans 15 residues. The CDR3 spells CASSPADSRQETQYF. The CDR3 nucleotides read TGTGCCAGCAGTCCCGCGGACTCCCGTCAAGAGACCCAGTACTTC.

This sequence joins TRBV6-8 and TRBJ1-2, with TRBD1 identical over 8 bases. Germline loops: CDR1 MNHGY, CDR2 SAAAGT. The CDR3 extends over 16 amino acids. J lost 1 base, V lost 6 bases, and 10 bases had no gene match. CDR3 in DNA: TGTGCCAGCAGGACGGACAGGGCACAAAATAACTATGGCTACACCTTC. Protein: CASRTDRAQNNYGYTF.

As concerns this clonotype: One end of the junction does not line up with germline, which may come from a read error. This chain uses TRBV2 with TRBJ1-2; possibly TRBD1 for D (5 bases). Germline V gene lookup returns CDR1 SNHLY and CDR2 FYNNEI. The CDR3 contains 10 residues. CDR3 amino acids: CASGLDIDGF. CDR3 sequence (DNA): TGTGCCAGCGGCCTGGACATCGACGGTTTC.

In DNA, the CDR3 is TGTGCCAGCAGCTTCGGGCTAGCGGCCACAGATACGCAGTATTTT. Amino acid sequence: CASSFGLAATDTQYF. This chain connects TRBV7-9 to TRBJ2-3; 7 positions match TRBD2. This CDR3 region has 15 residues. Per the germline V gene, CDR1 is SEHNR and CDR2 is FQNEAQ (reference sequence). Germline trimming cut 3 bases from V and 2 bases from J; bases unmatched to any gene: 5.